Following are 15 T cell receptor beta chains from one sample sequenced in a study of technical replicates of blood from several donors. Using immunoSEQ multiplex PCR, the repertoire was profiled, and TCRdb retains in-frame clones only, with some absent. The sample lists about 73,000 clones, 90% to 95% occurring once. The specimen sequenced was PBMCs. The receptor source for this set is a human donor in good health. Some clones in this sample may be carry-over from other donors' samples.

The rearrangement links TRBV27 to TRBJ2-5; 7 positions agree with TRBD2. The germline V gene encodes CDR1 MNHEY and CDR2 SMNVEV (reference sequence). This CDR3 has 17 residues. V was pared by 6 bases and J by 1 base, with 14 bases of the junction left unmatched. The CDR3 nucleotides read TGTGCCAGCAGCCCGCGGTACGGGGCGGGAGCCCAAGAGACCCAGTACTTC. This codes for CASSPRYGAGAQETQYF.

The chain links TRBV7-3 to TRBJ2-1, with TRBD2 identical over 15 bases. This CDR3 spans 15 amino acids. J gave up 11 bases and V 5 bases, and 7 bases lay outside the gene matches. Per germline, CDR1 SGHTA and CDR2 FQGTGA. CDR3 nucleotides: TGTGCCAGCAGCGACGGACTAGCGGGAGGGGGTAAGCAGTTCTTC. As protein: CASSDGLAGGGKQFF.

The V and J genes are TRBV7-3 and TRBJ2-5; 8 bases align to TRBD1. CDR1 and CDR2 (germline): SGHTA, FQGTGA. The CDR3 is 15 residues long. V lost 5 bases, J lost 5 bases, and 10 bases stayed unmatched. The CDR3 region is CASSPRTGKRETQYF. The CDR3 DNA sequence: TGTGCCAGCAGCCCGCGGACAGGGAAAAGGGAGACCCAGTACTTC. The full variable domain, rest sourced from reference TRBV7-3 and TRBJ2-5, is GAGVSQTPSNKVTEKGKYVELRCDPISGHTALYWYRQSLGQGPEFLIYFQGTGAADDSGLPNDRFFAVRPEGSVSTLKIQRTERGDSAVYLCASSPRTGKRETQYFGPGTRLLVL.

The CDR3 DNA reads as TGTGCCTGGAGTGCAGGACAGGGGGCGCGTGGCTACACCTTC. Amino acid sequence: CAWSAGQGARGYTF. The chain combines TRBV30 with TRBJ1-2; 11 bases agree with TRBD1. The CDR3 sequence is 14 residues long. Unmatched junction bases numbered 5, after V lost 1 base and J lost 7 bases. From germline, CDR1 is GTSNPN and CDR2 SVGIG (reference sequence).

This clone has just one count. The chain has TRBV5-6 and TRBJ2-6; unclear D gene. The CDR3 totals 18 residues. The germline V gene encodes CDR1 SGHDT and CDR2 YYEEEE. The V and J ends lost 6 bases and 0 bases respectively, with 19 bases between them. As DNA, the CDR3 is TGTGCCAGCAACGATGACACCCGAATTAGCTCTGGGGCCAACGTCCTGACTTTC. Protein: CASNDDTRISSGANVLTF. The variable domain in full, completed from reference TRBV5-6 and TRBJ2-6, reads DAGVTQSPTHLIKTRGQQVTLRCSPKSGHDTVSWYQQALGQGPQFIFQYYEEEERQRGNFPDRFSGHQFPNYSSELNVNALLLGDSALYLCASNDDTRISSGANVLTFGAGSRLTVL.

The rearrangement joins TRBV15 to TRBJ1-2; D might be TRBD1 (6 bases). Germline V gene lookup returns CDR1 LNHNV and CDR2 YYDKDF (reference sequence). CDR3 size: 15 residues. Trimming cost V 4 bases and J 3 bases, with 15 bases left between them. CDR3: CATSKRQAPDYGYTF. The CDR3 DNA sequence: TGTGCCACCAGCAAAAGACAGGCTCCAGACTATGGCTACACCTTC.

V and J are TRBV27 and TRBJ2-1; 8 nucleotides agree with TRBD1. The CDR3 runs 16 residues. Germline V gene sequence: CDR1 MNHEY, CDR2 SMNVEV (reference sequence). V shed 8 bases, J shed 3 bases, and the junction held 12 bases outside the gene matches. CDR3 sequence: CASVSPSGGLYNEQFF. In nucleotides, the CDR3 is TGTGCCAGCGTATCTCCGTCAGGGGGCCTCTACAATGAGCAGTTCTTC.

J is TRBJ1-2 and V is TRBV5-1, with 7 bases fitting TRBD1. Germline CDR1 and CDR2: SGHRS and YFSETQ. This CDR3 is built from 13 residues. The junction had 8 bases not matched to a gene; V was cut back by 4 bases and J by 8 bases. Here the CDR3 reads CASSPGQADGYTF. In DNA, the CDR3 is TGCGCCAGCAGCCCTGGACAGGCTGACGGCTACACCTTC. Full variable domain (missing parts from reference TRBV5-1 and TRBJ1-2): KAGVTQTPRYLIKTRGQQVTLSCSPISGHRSVSWYQQTPGQGLQFLFEYFSETQRNKGNFPGRFSGRQFSNSRSEMNVSTLELGDSALYLCASSPGQADGYTFGSGTRLTVV.

This sequence joins TRBV9 and TRBJ2-2; tentatively, D is TRBD1 (6 bases). CDR1 is SGDLS and CDR2 is YYNGEE in the germline V gene. The CDR3 has 15 amino acids. Trimming pared 4 bases from V and 6 bases from J, leaving 16 bases between. CDR3 nucleotides: TGTGCCAGCAGCCTGGGGGCAGGAGCCGCCGGGGAGCTGTTTTTT. Translation gives CASSLGAGAAGELFF.

V gene TRBV7-6 combines with J gene TRBJ1-1; perhaps TRBD1 as D (6 bases). CDR1 and CDR2 (germline): SGHVS, FNYEAQ. The CDR3 covers 13 residues. Deletions cut 4 bases from V and 8 bases from J, with 14 bases between. The CDR3 DNA is TGTGCCAGCAGCTCGAACAGGGTATCGGAAGCTTTCTTT. Amino acids: CASSSNRVSEAFF.

V and J are TRBV5-6 and TRBJ1-5; D not resolved. Germline CDR1 reads SGHDT; CDR2 reads YYEEEE. The CDR3 runs to 15 residues. V was clipped by 4 bases and J by 7 bases, with 18 bases between them. CDR3 sequence (DNA): TGTGCCAGCAGCCCCCGTTGGGCCGATGAACAGCCCCAGCATTTT. As protein: CASSPRWADEQPQHF.

This chain uses TRBV19 with TRBJ1-2; D is perhaps TRBD1 (5 bases). Trimming took 2 bases from V and 5 from J, leaving 9 bases between them. CDR3 length equals 13 residues. Germline assignment: CDR1 LNHDA and CDR2 SQIVND (reference sequence). Here the CDR3 reads CASSIQGRYGYTF. DNA for the CDR3: TGTGCCAGTAGTATACAGGGCCGATATGGCTACACCTTC. Together with reference TRBV19 and TRBJ1-2, the CDR3 gives the full variable domain: DGGITQSPKYLFRKEGQNVTLSCEQNLNHDAMYWYRQDPGQGLRLIYYSQIVNDFQKGDIAEGYSVSREKKESFPLTVTSAQKNPTAFYLCASSIQGRYGYTFGSGTRLTVV.

J is TRBJ2-3 and V is TRBV4-3; TRBD1 aligns across 9 bases. CDR1 is LGHNA and CDR2 is YSLEER in the germline V gene. V was pared by 0 bases and J by 4 bases, with 5 bases of the junction left unmatched. The CDR3 covers 16 residues. CDR3 in amino acids: CASSQETGGIADTQYF. The CDR3 DNA sequence: TGCGCCAGCAGCCAAGAAACAGGGGGCATCGCAGATACGCAGTATTTT.

The V gene is TRBV14, the J gene TRBJ1-2; D is uncertain. With 0 bases removed from V and 0 bases from J, the gap between germline ends came to 8 bases. CDR1 is SGHDN and CDR2 is FVKESK in the germline V gene. The CDR3 has 15 amino acids. This chain's CDR3 is CASSQDADSNYGYTF. The CDR3 nucleotides read TGTGCCAGCAGCCAAGACGCGGATTCTAACTATGGCTACACCTTC.

A single count supports this clone. This chain connects TRBV5-4 to TRBJ1-2, with TRBD1 matching over 8 bases. The CDR3 covers 12 residues. Germline V gives CDR1 SGHNT, CDR2 YYREEE (reference sequence). V shed 4 bases and J 8 bases; nucleotides not matched to a gene: 4. CDR3 in amino acids: CASSPGQGGYTF. CDR3 sequence (DNA): TGTGCCAGCAGCCCCGGACAGGGCGGCTACACCTTC.